The 25 T cell receptor beta chains below were found in one sample sequenced in a study of cytomegalovirus exposure and HLA in healthy donors. TCRdb keeps only in-frame clones here, not all; method: immunoSEQ multiplex PCR. Here the sample spans a few hundred thousand clones, about 90% being singletons. Sequencing was performed on PBMCs. These receptor sequences come from a man between 18 and 29 years old in good health and CMV-seropositive.

The chain joins TRBV27 to TRBJ2-5, with 13 bases identical to TRBD2. The V gene's germline CDR1 is MNHEY and CDR2 SMNVEV (reference sequence). The CDR3 is 18 residues long. The J segment lost 6 bases and the V segment lost 7 bases, leaving 17 bases of the junction unmatched. The CDR3 DNA follows: TGTGCCAGCATGCTCTTCGGAGGACTAGCGGGAGCTATAAAGACCCAGTACTTC. The encoded protein is CASMLFGGLAGAIKTQYF.

Comments on this clone: The junction departs from germline at one end; a sequencing error may be responsible. V is TRBV4-1 and J is TRBJ2-3; D not resolved. Germline V gives CDR1 MGHRA, CDR2 YSYEKL. This CDR3 is 13 amino acids long. This CDR3 reads CASSYTGTDTQYF. CDR3 DNA sequence: TGCGCCAGCAGCTACACGGGCACGGATACGCAGTATTTT.

Only one count was recorded for this clone. V gene TRBV9 combines with J gene TRBJ2-7; 8 bases line up with TRBD2. The J segment lost 6 bases and the V segment lost 3 bases, leaving 11 bases of the junction unmatched. CDR3 length: 15 residues. Germline V gene sequence: CDR1 SGDLS, CDR2 YYNGEE. In nucleotides, the CDR3 is TGTGCCAGCAGCGCAGGTGGCGGGAGGATCGGCGAGCAGTACTTC. Its protein is CASSAGGGRIGEQYF.

The chain couples TRBV10-3 to TRBJ2-2, with TRBD2 matching 7 bases. The CDR3 consists of 14 residues. V gave up 6 bases and J gave up 5 bases; unmatched junction bases: 6. Looked up from germline, CDR1 is ENHRY and CDR2 is SYGVKD. This chain's CDR3 is CAISGLVGTGELFF. The CDR3 DNA reads as TGTGCCATCAGCGGACTAGTAGGGACCGGGGAGCTGTTTTTT.

This clone came up a few times. This rearrangement joins TRBV19 to TRBJ1-1, with D uncertain. This CDR3 contains 15 residues. Germline V gives CDR1 LNHDA, CDR2 SQIVND (reference sequence). Trimming shortened V by 5 bases and J by 0 bases, and 13 bases separated the two germline ends. CDR3 nucleotides: TGTGCCAGTAGTCCCCTCGGTGGCATGAACACTGAAGCTTTCTTT. Encoded protein: CASSPLGGMNTEAFF.

The chain links TRBV9 to TRBJ2-4; 10 positions match TRBD1. V shed 4 bases and J 10 bases; nucleotides not matched to a gene: 8. The CDR3 covers 14 residues. The germline gives CDR1 SGDLS, CDR2 YYNGEE. The CDR3 nucleotides are TGTGCCAGCAGCCCGCACCTGGGACAGGGGATTCAGTACTTC. It encodes CASSPHLGQGIQYF.

A single count supports this clone. The J gene is TRBJ1-5, the V gene TRBV2; no definite D call. CDR1 and CDR2 (germline): SNHLY, FYNNEI. Trimming left V 4 bases short and J 2 bases short, with 9 bases between. The CDR3 is 14 amino acids. The CDR3 DNA reads as TGTGCCAGCAGTGGGGTTTATGGCAATCAGCCCCAGCATTTT. This translates into CASSGVYGNQPQHF.

The count of this clone is one. This sequence joins TRBV4-1 and TRBJ1-2, with 7 positions matching TRBD1. CDR1 and CDR2 (germline): MGHRA, YSYEKL. Trimming removed 9 bases from V and 4 bases from J; junction bases left unmatched: 8. This CDR3 is built from 13 residues. The CDR3 loop is CASGSRTGYGYTF. For the CDR3, the DNA is TGCGCCAGTGGGAGTAGGACAGGCTATGGCTACACCTTC.

The chain carries TRBV30 and TRBJ1-1; 7 bases are shared with TRBD1. The germline V gene has CDR1 GTSNPN and CDR2 SVGIG (reference sequence). J was trimmed by 4 bases and V by 0 bases; bases with no gene match: 2. This CDR3 is 13 amino acids long. The CDR3 region is CAWSVHRGTEAFF. In DNA form, the CDR3 reads TGTGCCTGGAGTGTACACAGGGGCACTGAAGCTTTCTTT.

The V gene is TRBV2, the J gene TRBJ2-5; a possible D gene is TRBD1 (6 bases). V lost 4 bases and J lost 5, with 20 bases in between. The CDR3 sequence is 16 residues long. The germline V gene encodes CDR1 SNHLY and CDR2 FYNNEI. DNA for the CDR3: TGTGCCAGCAGTGGGCTAGGAGGCAGGGGTTTGGAGACCCAGTACTTC. Translation gives CASSGLGGRGLETQYF.

The chain employs TRBV7-9 and TRBJ2-1, with 9 nucleotides matching TRBD1. CDR1 SEHNR and CDR2 FQNEAQ come from the germline V gene (reference sequence). This CDR3 is 14 amino acids long. The V gene end was trimmed by 7 bases and the J gene end by 8 bases; junction bases not matched to a gene: 9. The CDR3 loop reads CASTSGTGRDEQFF. The DNA for the CDR3 is TGTGCCAGCACCTCGGGGACAGGGAGGGATGAGCAGTTCTTC.

This clone appeared once. This chain joins TRBV6-5 and TRBJ2-7; D is undetermined. V was clipped by 0 bases and J by 3 bases, with 3 bases between them. This CDR3 region has 12 residues. The germline CDR1 and CDR2 sequences are MNHEY and SVGAGI. CDR3 DNA: TGTGCCAGCAGTTACTCCCACTACGAGCAGTACTTC. Encoded protein: CASSYSHYEQYF.

The chain recombines TRBV15 with TRBJ2-4, with D unresolved. This CDR3 spans 17 amino acids. Trimming cost V 1 base and J 0 bases, with 13 bases left between them. The germline V gene has CDR1 LNHNV and CDR2 YYDKDF (reference sequence). DNA of the CDR3: TGTGCCACCAGCAGAGCGAAGGGTCCCTTAGCCAAAAACATTCAGTACTTC. Protein sequence: CATSRAKGPLAKNIQYF.

This rearrangement joins TRBV11-1 to TRBJ2-5; D not certain. Trimming removed 3 bases at V and 4 bases at J, with 12 bases between. This CDR3 is built from 14 residues. Germline CDR1 and CDR2: SGHAT and FQDESV (reference sequence). CDR3 nucleotide sequence: TGTGCCAGCAGCTTTGGTGTGGATCGAGAGACCCAGTACTTC. Translating gives CASSFGVDRETQYF.

The genes are TRBV5-1 and TRBJ1-4; no reliable D call. The germline gives CDR1 SGHRS, CDR2 YFSETQ. Trimming left V 0 bases short and J 0 bases short, with 9 bases between. The CDR3 totals 16 residues. The CDR3 here is CASSLEAVATNEKLFF. As DNA, the CDR3 is TGCGCCAGCAGCTTGGAAGCAGTTGCAACTAATGAAAAACTGTTTTTT. Full variable domain (missing parts from reference TRBV5-1 and TRBJ1-4): KAGVTQTPRYLIKTRGQQVTLSCSPISGHRSVSWYQQTPGQGLQFLFEYFSETQRNKGNFPGRFSGRQFSNSRSEMNVSTLELGDSALYLCASSLEAVATNEKLFFGSGTQLSVL.

This rearrangement joins TRBV2 to TRBJ1-2, with 7 bases fitting TRBD1. Germline CDR1 and CDR2: SNHLY and FYNNEI. The CDR3 is 10 residues long. V was clipped by 11 bases and J by 8 bases; unmatched bases: 5. The CDR3 region is CAPGGGGYTF. CDR3 coding DNA: TGTGCCCCAGGGGGGGGAGGCTACACCTTC.

The J gene is TRBJ1-5, the V gene TRBV28, with TRBD1 matching 7 bases. The ends lost 8 bases at V and 4 bases at J; junction bases unmatched: 20. The germline V gene has CDR1 MDHEN and CDR2 SYDVKM. This CDR3 is 18 amino acids long. The CDR3 region has the DNA TGTGCCAGCGGGCTACAGGGCGGGCAGGGGGTCCTTAATCAGCCCCAGCATTTT. It translates to CASGLQGGQGVLNQPQHF. The full variable domain, with the rest looked up from reference TRBV28 and TRBJ1-5, is DVKVTQSSRYLVKRTGEKVFLECVQDMDHENMFWYRQDPGLGLRLIYFSYDVKMKEKGDIPEGYSVSREKKERFSLILESASTNQTSMYLCASGLQGGQGVLNQPQHFGDGTRLSIL.

V is TRBV29-1 and J is TRBJ2-1, with 9 bases matching TRBD2. Trimming cost V 3 bases and J 10 bases; bases outside gene matches: 10. Per germline, CDR1 SQVTM and CDR2 ANQGSEA. This CDR3 contains 14 residues. This CDR3 is CSVDLGSGRNEQFF. The CDR3 DNA reads as TGCAGCGTTGATCTCGGTAGCGGGAGAAACGAGCAGTTCTTC.

J is TRBJ1-5 and V is TRBV4-2, with TRBD1 identical over 11 bases. V lost 4 bases, J lost 0 bases, and 5 bases stayed unmatched. Germline assignment: CDR1 LGHNA and CDR2 YNFKEQ. The CDR3 totals 17 residues. The CDR3 here is CASSLGQGGYSNQPQHF. The CDR3 DNA is TGTGCCAGCAGCCTGGGACAGGGGGGTTATAGCAATCAGCCCCAGCATTTT.

This clone was observed a single time. This chain connects TRBV15 to TRBJ2-7; D may be TRBD2 (5 bases). Germline V CDR1 and CDR2: LNHNV, YYDKDF (reference sequence). The V gene lost 3 bases and the J gene lost 9 bases, with 9 bases spanning the gap. The CDR3 length is 11 residues. CDR3 residues: CATSSSEGQYF. The CDR3 coding sequence is TGTGCCACCAGCAGCAGTGAGGGGCAGTACTTC.

The chain employs TRBV6-6 and TRBJ1-1; D gene ambiguous. Trimming took off 6 bases at V and 5 bases at J, with 10 bases between the two ends. There are 12 residues in the CDR3. Germline CDR1 reads MNHNY; CDR2 reads SVGAGI (reference sequence). The CDR3: CASSRGGTEAFF. CDR3 DNA: TGTGCCAGCAGCCGGGGAGGGACTGAAGCTTTCTTT.

This clone was counted only a few times. V and J are TRBV28 and TRBJ1-2, with a weak D call TRBD1 (5 bases). CDR1 and CDR2 (germline): MDHEN, SYDVKM. Trimming cost V 10 bases and J 4 bases, with 19 bases left between them. This CDR3 contains 14 residues. CDR3 sequence reads: CAIEQVGRGYGYTF. The CDR3, as DNA: TGTGCCATTGAGCAGGTGGGAAGGGGCTATGGCTACACCTTC.

The chain joins TRBV6-4 to TRBJ2-6, with 8 bases fitting TRBD1. Germline V gives CDR1 MRHNA, CDR2 SNTAGT. The CDR3 consists of 15 residues. Trimming removed 4 bases from V and 2 bases from J; junction bases left unmatched: 1. This chain's CDR3 is CASSAQGAGANVLTF. The DNA for the CDR3 is TGTGCCAGCAGTGCACAGGGGGCTGGGGCCAACGTCCTGACTTTC.

The chain uses TRBV28 and TRBJ2-3; the D call may be TRBD1 or TRBD2 (5 bases each). From germline, CDR1 is MDHEN and CDR2 SYDVKM. This CDR3 has 16 amino acids. The V end was cut by 2 bases, the J end by 1 base, with 13 bases between. CDR3 protein: CASSLRGPGRTDTQYF. CDR3 nucleotides: TGTGCCAGCAGTTTAAGGGGACCGGGGCGCACAGATACGCAGTATTTT.

The rearrangement joins TRBV5-1 to TRBJ1-4; possibly TRBD1 for D (5 bases). The germline CDR1 and CDR2 sequences are SGHRS and YFSETQ. This CDR3 is 15 amino acids long. V gave up 3 bases and J gave up 3 bases, with 12 bases separating them. CDR3 coding DNA: TGCGCCAGCAGCTCGTACGACAGCTCTAATGAAAAACTGTTTTTT. Translated: CASSSYDSSNEKLFF.